This is a list of T cell receptor beta chains from one sample in a study of T-cell memory formation after mild COVID-19. TCRdb recomputed calls from the 5' RACE reads with MiXCR, one row per CDR3 protein. Of hundreds of thousands of distinct CDR3 sequences listed, around 18% are singletons. The sample was PBMCs or a T cell subset sorted from them (not recorded which). All receptors derive from an adult woman who had mild COVID-19 (a few samples of this study predate the infection). Cell type and time point are not known. Each CDR3 is given with its conserved first and last residue. Fields, in order: CDR3 DNA, CDR3 protein, D gene, clone size, J gene, V gene. A D gene is named only where the DNA matches it firmly. A clone size is listed for some rows: how often the clone was seen (once, few, many), or a class if it is expanded.

CDR3 DNA: TGTGCCAGCAGCCGGGACTTGGGCACCGGGGAGCTGTTTTTT; CDR3 protein: CASSRDLGTGELFF; D gene: -; clone size: -; J gene: TRBJ2-2; V gene: TRBV5-4
CDR3 DNA: TGCGCCAGCAGCCTCAGGGCCGGGACAGGGGGCGGAGAGACCCAGTACTTC; CDR3 protein: CASSLRAGTGGGETQYF; D gene: TRBD1; clone size: few; J gene: TRBJ2-5; V gene: TRBV4-1
CDR3 DNA: TGCGCCAGCAGCCAGCCCCAATCCTACCCTAATGAAAAACTGTTTTTT; CDR3 protein: CASSQPQSYPNEKLFF; D gene: -; clone size: few; J gene: TRBJ1-4; V gene: TRBV4-1
CDR3 DNA: TGTGCCAGCAGCTTAACGAGCGGGTACTCCTACAATGAGCAGTTCTTC; CDR3 protein: CASSLTSGYSYNEQFF; D gene: -; clone size: few; J gene: TRBJ2-1; V gene: TRBV7-3
CDR3 DNA: TGTGCCAGCAGGTCGGACAGGGGGTACCACGAGCAGTACTTC; CDR3 protein: CASRSDRGYHEQYF; D gene: TRBD1; clone size: -; J gene: TRBJ2-7; V gene: TRBV2
CDR3 DNA: TGTGCCAGCAGCTTAAGGGGGACTCTCTATGGCTACACCTTC; CDR3 protein: CASSLRGTLYGYTF; D gene: -; clone size: -; J gene: TRBJ1-2; V gene: TRBV11-2
CDR3 DNA: TGTGCCAGCACCCGGCGGGACAGGGGGACTGAAGCTTTCTTT; CDR3 protein: CASTRRDRGTEAFF; D gene: TRBD1; clone size: many; J gene: TRBJ1-1; V gene: TRBV6-6
CDR3 DNA: TGTGCCAGCAGCCCAGAAGGGACACAATACAATGAGCAGTTCTTC; CDR3 protein: CASSPEGTQYNEQFF; D gene: -; clone size: few; J gene: TRBJ2-1; V gene: TRBV9
CDR3 DNA: TGTGCCAGCAGCGTAATAGCGGGAGGATGGGCAGATACGCAGTATTTT; CDR3 protein: CASSVIAGGWADTQYF; D gene: TRBD2; clone size: few; J gene: TRBJ2-3; V gene: TRBV7-2
CDR3 DNA: TGTGCCAGCAGTTTATACGGCGGCACCTCCTACAATGAGCAGTTCTTC; CDR3 protein: CASSLYGGTSYNEQFF; D gene: -; clone size: many; J gene: TRBJ2-1; V gene: TRBV12-3/TRBV12-4
CDR3 DNA: TGCAGCGTTGAAATTATGGAGGGTCCAAGCTACGAGCAGTACTTC; CDR3 protein: CSVEIMEGPSYEQYF; D gene: -; clone size: -; J gene: TRBJ2-7; V gene: TRBV29-1
CDR3 DNA: TGTGCCAGTAGTATTGGCCTAGCGGGAGTAAATGAGCAGTTCTTC; CDR3 protein: CASSIGLAGVNEQFF; D gene: TRBD2; clone size: few; J gene: TRBJ2-1; V gene: TRBV19
CDR3 DNA: TGTGCCAGCAGCAAGACAGGTCGTGGGGGGAACACTGAAGCTTTCTTT; CDR3 protein: CASSKTGRGGNTEAFF; D gene: -; clone size: -; J gene: TRBJ1-1; V gene: TRBV28
CDR3 DNA: TGTGCCAGCAGCCAGGGCAGGGGCCTGGCCTACGAGCAGTACTTC; CDR3 protein: CASSQGRGLAYEQYF; D gene: -; clone size: -; J gene: TRBJ2-7; V gene: TRBV3-1
CDR3 DNA: TGCGCCAGCAGCTTCGACAGTCCCAATCAGCCCCAGCATTTT; CDR3 protein: CASSFDSPNQPQHF; D gene: -; clone size: few; J gene: TRBJ1-5; V gene: TRBV5-1
CDR3 DNA: TGTGCCACCAGTGCGGGCGGTGGGGTGAATGAGCAGTTCTTC; CDR3 protein: CATSAGGGVNEQFF; D gene: -; clone size: -; J gene: TRBJ2-1; V gene: TRBV24-1
CDR3 DNA: TGTGCCAGCAGTGGACTAGGAGCGCCCAGCGAGCAGTTCTTC; CDR3 protein: CASSGLGAPSEQFF; D gene: TRBD2; clone size: many; J gene: TRBJ2-1; V gene: TRBV6-2/TRBV6-3
CDR3 DNA: TGTGCCAGCAGCTTAGGTACAGGGGGTCTTCAGCCCCAGCATTTT; CDR3 protein: CASSLGTGGLQPQHF; D gene: TRBD1; clone size: -; J gene: TRBJ1-5; V gene: TRBV7-2
CDR3 DNA: TGTGCCAGCAGTCGTGACAGTGTCTCGGAAAAACTGTTTTTT; CDR3 protein: CASSRDSVSEKLFF; D gene: -; clone size: -; J gene: TRBJ1-4; V gene: TRBV12-3/TRBV12-4
CDR3 DNA: TGTGCCAGCAGCTTAGCCGGACAGGGAGGAAAACTGTTTTTT; CDR3 protein: CASSLAGQGGKLFF; D gene: TRBD1; clone size: -; J gene: TRBJ1-4; V gene: TRBV7-6
CDR3 DNA: TGTGCCAGCAGTTTAGTTTCAGGTTCAGCTTTCTTT; CDR3 protein: CASSLVSGSAFF; D gene: -; clone size: many; J gene: TRBJ1-1; V gene: TRBV12-3/TRBV12-4
CDR3 DNA: TGTGCCAGCAGCCACGGGGGGAGAAGCGATGAGCAGTTCTTC; CDR3 protein: CASSHGGRSDEQFF; D gene: TRBD2; clone size: few; J gene: TRBJ2-1; V gene: TRBV7-3
CDR3 DNA: TGTGCCAGTTCTAACTCGGGGCCTGGACAGGGTGGTTTGCCCCAGCATTTT; CDR3 protein: CASSNSGPGQGGLPQHF; D gene: TRBD1; clone size: few; J gene: TRBJ1-5; V gene: TRBV19
CDR3 DNA: TGTGCCAGCACCAACGATGACAGGGGGCGTTTTGGCTATGGCTACACCTTC; CDR3 protein: CASTNDDRGRFGYGYTF; D gene: TRBD1; clone size: few; J gene: TRBJ1-2; V gene: TRBV6-6